Described below is a single TCR beta chain sequence and its context. This entry is derived from a study of shared clonotypes between healthy human individuals. Sequenced by immunoSEQ multiplex PCR; TCRdb stores in-frame clones only, minus some. In the table there are some 2.1 million clones, about 95% of which are singletons. The V end lost 1 base, the J end lost 14 bases, and 18 bases lay between the germline ends. From germline, CDR1 is MGHRA and CDR2 YSYEKL. This CDR3 region has 15 residues. The naive CD8 population came from CD45RO-negative cells selected for CCR7, without terminally differentiated effector memory CD45RA+ cells. None of the donors, who were healthy HIV-negative adults, had recently had acute infections or vaccinations.

Sequencing input: naive CD8+ T cells sorted from blood. This clonotype was obtained from a man between 18 and 35 years old in good health. The gene calls are TRBV4-1 and TRBJ1-6, with a weak D call TRBD1 (5 bases). The CDR3 nucleotides are TGCGCCAGCAGCCAAGTTGGGGAAGGGGTTTGGACCCTCCACTTT. It is translated as CASSQVGEGVWTLHF.